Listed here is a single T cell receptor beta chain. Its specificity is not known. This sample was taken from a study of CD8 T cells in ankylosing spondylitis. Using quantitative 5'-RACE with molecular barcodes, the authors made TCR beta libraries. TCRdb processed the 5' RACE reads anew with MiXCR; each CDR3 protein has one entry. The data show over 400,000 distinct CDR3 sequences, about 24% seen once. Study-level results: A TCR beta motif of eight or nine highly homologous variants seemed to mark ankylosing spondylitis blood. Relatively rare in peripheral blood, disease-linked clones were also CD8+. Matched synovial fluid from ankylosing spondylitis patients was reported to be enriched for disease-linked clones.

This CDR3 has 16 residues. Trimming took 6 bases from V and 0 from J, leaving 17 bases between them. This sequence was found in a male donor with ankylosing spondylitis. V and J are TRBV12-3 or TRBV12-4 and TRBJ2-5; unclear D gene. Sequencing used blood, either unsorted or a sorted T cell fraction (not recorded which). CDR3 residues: CASSPSGSAYQETQYF. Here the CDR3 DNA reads TGTGCCAGCAGCCCAAGTGGCAGCGCGTACCAAGAGACCCAGTACTTC.